This TCR beta chain derives from a study of CD8 T cells in ankylosing spondylitis. TCRdb re-called the 5' RACE reads through MiXCR, storing one row per CDR3 protein. This table has some 340,000 distinct CDR3 sequences, under 15% appearing once. As for this clonotype: Compared with germline, one end of the junction differs, possibly owing to a read error.

The CDR3 spans 15 residues. Germline V gene data show CDR1 as SGHRS and CDR2 as YFSETQ. V is TRBV5-1 and J is TRBJ2-2; 7 nucleotides match TRBD1. Input material: blood, either unsorted or a sorted T cell fraction (not recorded which). The receptor was derived from a male donor with ankylosing spondylitis or in good health (not recorded which). In nucleotides, the CDR3 is TGCGCCAGGAGCTTACAGGGGCAGAACACCGGGGAGCTGTTTTTT. It yields the protein CARSLQGQNTGELFF.